This entry concerns a single TCR beta chain. Data came from immunoSEQ multiplex PCR; TCRdb stores just in-frame clones and leaves some out. The sample lists about 42,000 clones; approximately 80% were seen once. J gave up 7 bases and V 5 bases, and 7 bases lay outside the gene matches. The CDR3 contains 14 residues. Germline values: CDR1 SEHNR, CDR2 FQNEAQ (reference sequence). This sample stems from a study of T cell changes during pregnancy in multiple sclerosis. The sample in question was CD4+ T cells from peripheral blood mononuclear cells, obtained before pregnancy. This receptor was taken from a female donor with multiple sclerosis, enrolled in a pregnancy study. The chain combines TRBV7-9 with TRBJ2-1; 8 bases agree with TRBD2. CDR3 residues: CASSATGTSNEQFF. CDR3 nucleotides: TGTGCCAGCAGCGCGACCGGGACTAGTAATGAGCAGTTCTTC.